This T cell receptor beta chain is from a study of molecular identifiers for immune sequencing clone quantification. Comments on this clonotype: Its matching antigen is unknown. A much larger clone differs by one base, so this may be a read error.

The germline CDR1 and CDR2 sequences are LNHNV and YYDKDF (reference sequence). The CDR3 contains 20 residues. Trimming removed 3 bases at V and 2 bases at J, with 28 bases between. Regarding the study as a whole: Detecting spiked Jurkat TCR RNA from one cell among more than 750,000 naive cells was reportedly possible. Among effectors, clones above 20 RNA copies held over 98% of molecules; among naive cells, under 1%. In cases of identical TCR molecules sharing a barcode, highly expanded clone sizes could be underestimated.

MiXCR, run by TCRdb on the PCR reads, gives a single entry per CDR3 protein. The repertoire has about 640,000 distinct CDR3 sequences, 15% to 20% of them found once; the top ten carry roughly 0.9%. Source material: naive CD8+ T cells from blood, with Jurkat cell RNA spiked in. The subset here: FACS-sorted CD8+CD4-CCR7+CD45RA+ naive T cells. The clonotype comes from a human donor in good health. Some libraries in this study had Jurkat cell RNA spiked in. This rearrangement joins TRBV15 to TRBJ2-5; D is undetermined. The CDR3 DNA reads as TGTGCCACCAGCAGTTTGTCATACAACAGACCAACAAACCCTCAAGAGACCCAGTACTTC. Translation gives CATSSLSYNRPTNPQETQYF.